This T cell receptor beta chain originates from a study of post-analysis software for immune sequencing data. About the study: Secondary progressive, relapsing-remitting and progressive-relapsing multiple sclerosis were among the included disease courses.

Germline V gene sequence: CDR1 SGHRS, CDR2 YFSETQ. This CDR3 is 14 amino acids long. On this clonotype: What it recognizes is unknown.

TCR beta libraries were prepared from cDNA with unique molecular identifiers. In TCRdb, the PCR reads were re-called with MiXCR into one record per CDR3 protein. The table records about 820,000 distinct CDR3 sequences, approximately 57% of them present only once. General study findings and limits: TRBV5-6, TRBV5-1 and TRBV20-1 belonged to a set of roughly 5 TRBV segments that were more frequent in patients than controls. Multiple sclerosis patients had significantly lower normalized Chao1 diversity than controls. Samples from a shared batch, those prepared together, strongly co-clustered by F measure.

This TCR came from a girl aged 5 to 17 with multiple sclerosis. The sample comprised blood. This chain joins TRBV5-1 and TRBJ2-5; 7 bases line up with TRBD1. The J call may be incorrect, as the DNA end agrees better with TRBJ2-7. The CDR3 reads CASSFDRDPYEQYF. CDR3 bases: TGCGCCAGCAGCTTCGACAGGGACCCCTACGAGCAGTACTTC.